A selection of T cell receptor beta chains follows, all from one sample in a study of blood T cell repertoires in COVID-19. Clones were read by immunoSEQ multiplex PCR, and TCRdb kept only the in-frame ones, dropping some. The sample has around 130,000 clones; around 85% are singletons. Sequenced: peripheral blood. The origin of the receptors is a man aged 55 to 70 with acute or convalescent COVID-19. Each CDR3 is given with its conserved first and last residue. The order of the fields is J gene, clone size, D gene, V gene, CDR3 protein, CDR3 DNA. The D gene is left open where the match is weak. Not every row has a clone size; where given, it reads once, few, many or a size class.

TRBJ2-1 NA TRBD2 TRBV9 CASSVVAGLTYNEQFF TGTGCCAGCAGCGTGGTGGCGGGACTAACCTACAATGAGCAGTTCTTC
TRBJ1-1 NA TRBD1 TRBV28 CASSVSTGRAFF TGTGCCAGCAGTGTTTCGACAGGGAGGGCTTTCTTT
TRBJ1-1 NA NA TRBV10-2 CASSTNGNTEAFF TGCGCCAGCAGCACTAACGGGAACACTGAAGCTTTCTTT
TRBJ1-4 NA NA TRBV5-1 CASSLEGYNEKLFF TGCGCCAGCAGCTTAGAGGGATATAATGAAAAACTGTTTTTT
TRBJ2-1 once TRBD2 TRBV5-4 CASNLAGGFNEQFF TGTGCCAGCAACCTAGCGGGAGGATTCAATGAGCAGTTCTTC
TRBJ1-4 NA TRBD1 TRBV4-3 CASSQGEGQEKLFF TGCGCCAGCAGCCAAGGAGAGGGACAGGAAAAACTGTTTTTT
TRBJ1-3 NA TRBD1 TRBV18 CASSPGTGGTGNTIYF TGTGCCAGCTCACCCGGGACAGGGGGAACGGGAAACACCATATATTTT
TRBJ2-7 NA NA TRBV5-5 CASSSRDTAYEQYF TGTGCCAGCAGCTCGAGGGACACTGCCTACGAGCAGTACTTC
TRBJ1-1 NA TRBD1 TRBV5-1 CASSTTGIGAEAFF TGCGCCAGCAGCACGACAGGGATTGGCGCTGAAGCTTTCTTT
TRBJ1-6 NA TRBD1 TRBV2 CASTPGTVFRSPLHF TGTGCCAGCACACCCGGGACAGTCTTTCGGTCACCCCTCCACTTT
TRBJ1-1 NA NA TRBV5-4 CASSLGTGFNTEAFF TGTGCCAGCAGCTTGGGAACAGGGTTTAACACTGAAGCTTTCTTT
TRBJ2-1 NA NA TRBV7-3 CASSFQTGNYNEQFF TGTGCCAGCAGCTTTCAAACAGGGAATTACAATGAGCAGTTCTTC
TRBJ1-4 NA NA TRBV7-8 CASSPTYHEKLFF TGTGCCAGCAGCCCGACATACCACGAAAAACTGTTTTTT
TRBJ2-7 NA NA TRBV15 CATSRDEASHEQYF TGTGCCACCAGCAGAGATGAGGCCTCTCACGAGCAGTACTTC
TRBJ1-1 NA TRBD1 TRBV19 CASSWQGGTEAFF TGTGCCAGTAGTTGGCAGGGGGGCACTGAAGCTTTCTTT
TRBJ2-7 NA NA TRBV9 CASSARQGSYEQYF TGTGCCAGCAGCGCTCGGCAGGGGTCCTACGAGCAGTACTTC
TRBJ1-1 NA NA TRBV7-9 CASSLGAGSNTEAFF TGTGCCAGCAGCTTAGGTGCAGGGTCGAACACTGAAGCTTTCTTT
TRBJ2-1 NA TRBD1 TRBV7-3 CASSPLTGTGIGEQFF TGTGCCAGCAGCCCCTTAACCGGGACAGGGATTGGTGAGCAGTTCTTC
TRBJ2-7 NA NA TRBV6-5 CASGSEATYEQYF TGTGCCAGCGGGTCCGAGGCGACCTACGAGCAGTACTTC
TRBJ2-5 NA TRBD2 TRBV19 CASSIGTTSGRTETQYF TGTGCCAGTAGTATAGGGACGACTAGCGGGAGAACAGAGACCCAGTACTTC
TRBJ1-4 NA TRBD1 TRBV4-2 CASSLPPGQGNEKLFF TGTGCCAGCAGCCTCCCCCCGGGACAGGGGAATGAAAAACTGTTTTTT
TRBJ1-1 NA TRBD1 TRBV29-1 CSVARGMGQGVTRPEAFF TGCAGCGTTGCTAGGGGGATGGGACAGGGGGTTACACGCCCTGAAGCTTTCTTT
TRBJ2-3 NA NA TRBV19 CASSLNARGTDTQYF TGTGCCAGTAGCCTGAACGCCCGGGGCACAGATACGCAGTATTTT
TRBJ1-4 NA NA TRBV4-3 CASSQLKTRGLNEKLFF TGCGCCAGCAGCCAACTAAAAACACGGGGACTTAATGAAAAACTGTTTTTT
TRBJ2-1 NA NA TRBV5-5 CASSPLGSSYNEQFF TGTGCCAGCAGCCCCTTGGGCAGCTCCTACAATGAGCAGTTCTTC
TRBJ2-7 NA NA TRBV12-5 CASGRDNSYEQYF TGTGCTAGTGGCAGGGACAATTCCTACGAGCAGTACTTC
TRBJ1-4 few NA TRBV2 CASSGGLRANEKLFF TGTGCCAGCAGTGGTGGCCTCAGGGCTAATGAAAAACTGTTTTTT
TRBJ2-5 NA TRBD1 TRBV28 CASSFWDSQETQYF TGTGCCAGCAGTTTCTGGGACAGCCAAGAGACCCAGTACTTC
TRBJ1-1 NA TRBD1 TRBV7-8 CASRPYRQGRTEAFF TGTGCCAGCAGACCGTACCGACAGGGAAGAACTGAAGCTTTCTTT
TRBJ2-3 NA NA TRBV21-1 CASSDNRGRRTDTQYF TGTGCCAGCAGCGATAACAGGGGGAGGCGCACAGATACGCAGTATTTT
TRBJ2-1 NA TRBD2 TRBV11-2 CASSQGTSGSDEQFF TGTGCCAGCAGCCAGGGGACTAGCGGGAGTGATGAGCAGTTCTTC
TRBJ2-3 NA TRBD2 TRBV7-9 CASSAIPGRELDTQYF TGTGCCAGCAGCGCTATACCTGGGCGGGAGTTAGATACGCAGTATTTT
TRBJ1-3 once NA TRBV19 CASSLEGASGNTIYF TGTGCCAGTAGTTTGGAGGGTGCTTCTGGAAACACCATATATTTT
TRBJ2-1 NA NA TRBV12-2 CASRTPGVRLPFF TGTGCAAGTCGCACCCCCGGAGTCCGACTGCCGTTCTTC
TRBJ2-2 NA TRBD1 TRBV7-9 CASSLGDRVKETGELFF TGTGCCAGCAGCTTAGGGGACAGGGTGAAAGAAACCGGGGAGCTGTTTTTT
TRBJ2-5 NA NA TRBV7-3 CASSPTPGVQETQYF TGTGCCAGCAGCCCAACACCGGGGGTCCAAGAGACCCAGTACTTC
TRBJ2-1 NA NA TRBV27 CASSSWSRDKSSYNEQFF TGTGCCAGCAGTTCATGGTCGCGGGATAAGAGCTCCTACAATGAGCAGTTCTTC
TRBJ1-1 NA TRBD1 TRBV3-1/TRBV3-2 CASSQQGAYTEAFF TGTGCCAGCAGCCAACAGGGGGCATACACTGAAGCTTTCTTT
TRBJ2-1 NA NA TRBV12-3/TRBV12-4 CASSVDSDNEQFF TGTGCCAGCAGTGTGGACAGTGACAATGAGCAGTTCTTC
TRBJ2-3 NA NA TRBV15 CATSSLADSTDTQYF TGTGCCACCAGCTCTTTAGCGGATAGCACAGATACGCAGTATTTT
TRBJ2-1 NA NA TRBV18 CASSPLASRGNEQFF TGTGCCAGCTCACCATTGGCCTCCCGGGGCAATGAGCAGTTCTTC
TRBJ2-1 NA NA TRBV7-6 CASSLDGTQYNEQFF TGTGCCAGCAGCTTAGACGGGACTCAGTACAATGAGCAGTTCTTC
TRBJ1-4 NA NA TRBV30 CAWGGRNEKLFF TGTGCCTGGGGGGGGAGAAATGAAAAACTGTTTTTT
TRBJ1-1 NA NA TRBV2 CASLGRAEAFF TGTGCCAGCTTGGGGCGCGCTGAAGCTTTCTTT
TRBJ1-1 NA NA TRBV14 CASSLRWNTEAFF TGTGCCAGCAGCCTCCGGTGGAACACTGAAGCTTTCTTT
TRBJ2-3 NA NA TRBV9 CASSVGSSYETDTQYF TGTGCCAGCAGCGTAGGTTCTAGCTATGAAACAGATACGCAGTATTTT
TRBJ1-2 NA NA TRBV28 CASSSGGGDGYTF TGTGCCAGCAGTTCCGGGGGGGGCGATGGCTACACCTTC
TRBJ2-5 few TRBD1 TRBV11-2 CASSQTGGEETQYF TGTGCCAGCAGCCAGACAGGGGGCGAAGAGACCCAGTACTTC